A single sample gave rise to the 18 T cell receptor beta chains below, sequenced in a study of blood T cells in healthy people across ages. Then a second PCR, running roughly 7 to 11 cycles, was carried out with a sample-barcoded 5' primer and a J-beta primer mix. In TCRdb, the 5' RACE reads were re-called with MiXCR into one record per CDR3 protein. The sample lists hundreds of thousands of distinct CDR3 sequences, 32% occurring once. The sequenced sample consisted of blood. The receptors were gathered from a woman older than 75 in good health.

This clonotype showed up just a few times. A much bigger clone sits one base away, suggesting this may be a read error. The chain employs TRBV7-6 and TRBJ2-5; 10 nucleotides line up with TRBD2. The CDR3 extends over 15 amino acids. Losses at the gene ends were 1 base for V and 11 bases for J; bases not matched to a gene: 10. Germline-derived CDR1 and CDR2 are SGHVS and FNYEAQ. This CDR3 is CASSLEASGGIEQYF. DNA for the CDR3: TGTGCCAGCAGCTTAGAGGCTAGCGGGGGAATAGAGCAGTACTTC.

With regard to this clonotype: A single base separates this from a much larger clone, so it may be a read error. The chain recombines TRBV12-3 or TRBV12-4 with TRBJ2-7; TRBD2 matches at 10 bases. This CDR3 has 14 residues. The trim removed 7 bases at V and 7 bases at J, leaving 10 bases unmatched. The CDR3 here is CASTLAGAYNEQYF. The CDR3 nucleotides read TGTGCCAGCACTCTAGCGGGGGCCTACAATGAGCAGTACTTC.

This clonotype was detected once. The chain recombines TRBV7-9 with TRBJ2-5; D could derive from TRBD1 or TRBD2 (5 bases each). The better agreement between TRBJ2-7 and the DNA end casts doubt on the J call. CDR1 SEHNR and CDR2 FQNEAQ come from the germline V gene (reference sequence). The CDR3 length is 15 residues. The CDR3 loop reads CASSLHGTPKNEQYF. CDR3 nucleotides: TGTGCCAGCAGCTTACATGGGACCCCAAAGAACGAGCAGTACTTC.

This clonotype was counted ten times or more. At one of its ends the junction is not consistent with the germline gene, which may arise from a read error. The J gene is TRBJ1-2, the V gene TRBV28; weak D call: TRBD1 (5 bases). Per the germline V gene, CDR1 is MDHEN and CDR2 is SYDVKM. This CDR3 comprises 12 residues. This CDR3 reads CVSSRGQYGYTF. The CDR3 DNA follows: TGTGTCAGCAGCCGTGGACAATATGGCTACACCTTC.

V usage is TRBV6-2 or TRBV6-3 and J usage is TRBJ2-7; TRBD2 is a possible D gene (5 bases). The V gene lost 8 bases and the J gene lost 5 bases, with 13 bases spanning the gap. Germline CDR1 reads MNHEY; CDR2 reads SVGEGT. The CDR3 has 12 amino acids. CDR3 DNA sequence: TGTGCCAGCTTGGACGGGGTTCACGAGCAGTACTTC. Protein: CASLDGVHEQYF.

This rearrangement joins TRBV5-6 to TRBJ2-4, with 9 bases aligning to TRBD1. The J call may be faulty, since TRBJ2-7 better matches the DNA end. Germline V gene data show CDR1 as SGHDT and CDR2 as YYEEEE. This CDR3 region has 14 residues. The CDR3 DNA follows: TGTGCCAGCAGCGCGGACAGGGGCGTCTACGAGCAGTACTTC. Translation: CASSADRGVYEQYF.

In its sample, this clonotype was seen many times. The rearrangement uses TRBV5-1 and TRBJ2-1; 10 nucleotides align to TRBD1. The germline V gene encodes CDR1 SGHRS and CDR2 YFSETQ. The J segment lost 5 bases and the V segment lost 0 bases, leaving 5 bases of the junction unmatched. The length of the CDR3 is 16 residues. For the CDR3, the DNA is TGCGCCAGCAGCTTGGGAGGGACAGGGGCCAACAATGAGCAGTTCTTC. Protein product: CASSLGGTGANNEQFF. Supplemented by reference TRBV5-1 and TRBJ2-1, the full variable domain reads KAGVTQTPRYLIKTRGQQVTLSCSPISGHRSVSWYQQTPGQGLQFLFEYFSETQRNKGNFPGRFSGRQFSNSRSEMNVSTLELGDSALYLCASSLGGTGANNEQFFGPGTRLTVL.

V is TRBV9 and J is TRBJ1-2; no clear D gene. Germline V gene lookup returns CDR1 SGDLS and CDR2 YYNGEE. Trimming removed 7 bases at V and 5 bases at J, with 9 bases between. The CDR3 length is 11 residues. The CDR3: CASEGQYGYTF. The CDR3 DNA reads as TGTGCCAGCGAGGGTCAATATGGCTACACCTTC.

This clonotype was counted ten times or more. This chain joins TRBV7-9 and TRBJ1-5; 9 bases match TRBD1. Germline lookup yields CDR1 SEHNR and CDR2 FQNEAQ (reference sequence). V gave up 4 bases and J gave up 2 bases; unmatched junction bases: 12. CDR3 length: 18 residues. As DNA, the CDR3 is TGTGCCAGCAGCTCGGGACAGGGTACCCTATTTGGCAATCAGCCCCAGCATTTT. Amino acids: CASSSGQGTLFGNQPQHF.

The gene calls are TRBV9 and TRBJ2-2; D gene uncertain. The length of the CDR3 is 11 residues. Trimming took 0 bases from V and 9 from J, leaving 3 bases between them. Germline CDR1 is SGDLS and CDR2 is YYNGEE. The CDR3: CASSVGRELFF. The CDR3 coding sequence is TGTGCCAGCAGCGTAGGCCGGGAGCTGTTTTTT. Drawing the rest from reference TRBV9 and TRBJ2-2, the complete variable domain is DSGVTQTPKHLITATGQRVTLRCSPRSGDLSVYWYQQSLDQGLQFLIQYYNGEERAKGNILERFSAQQFPDLHSELNLSSLELGDSALYFCASSVGRELFFGEGSRLTVL.

This clonotype was observed many times. As DNA, the CDR3 is TGCGCCAGCAAGAGCGGGGACCCCTCAGATGAGCAGTTCTTC. This translates into CASKSGDPSDEQFF. V and J are TRBV5-1 and TRBJ2-1; TRBD2 matches 7 bases. The germline V gene encodes CDR1 SGHRS and CDR2 YFSETQ. V was clipped by 6 bases and J by 8 bases; unmatched bases: 11. The CDR3 covers 14 residues.

This clonotype has a handful of counts. Just one base apart from a much larger clone, this may be a read error. V and J are TRBV2 and TRBJ1-5; TRBD1 is a possible D gene (6 bases). Germline V lookup: CDR1 SNHLY, CDR2 FYNNEI. The CDR3 runs 15 residues. The CDR3 bases are TGTGCCAGCAGGGTACAGGGCTCTAGCAATCGGCCCCAGCATTTT. It translates to CASRVQGSSNRPQHF.

V gene TRBV7-9 combines with J gene TRBJ2-5, with no clear D. The CDR3 extends over 14 amino acids. The germline V and J ends were trimmed by 1 base and 5 bases, with 11 bases remaining between them. In germline, CDR1 is SEHNR, CDR2 FQNEAQ (reference sequence). CDR3 DNA sequence: TGTGCCAGCAGCTTAGAAGAGGTACGGGAGACCCAGTACTTC. It encodes CASSLEEVRETQYF.

The table lists this clonotype with many counts. The chain combines TRBV20-1 with TRBJ2-5; possible D gene TRBD2, 7 bases. V was clipped by 3 bases and J by 5 bases, with 13 bases between them. This CDR3 comprises 13 residues. Germline CDR1 DFQATT, CDR2 SNEGSKA (reference sequence). The CDR3: CSASGGPGETQYF. CDR3 DNA: TGCAGTGCTAGCGGGGGGCCGGGGGAGACCCAGTACTTC.

This chain links TRBV20-1 with TRBJ1-5; TRBD1 aligns across 7 bases. With 5 bases clipped from V and 0 bases from J, the junction kept 13 bases outside the gene matches. CDR1 and CDR2 from the germline V gene are DFQATT and SNEGSKA (reference sequence). There are 17 residues in the CDR3. The CDR3: CSAPQGRDMASNQPQHF. The CDR3 DNA sequence: TGCAGTGCTCCACAGGGGCGGGACATGGCTAGCAATCAGCCCCAGCATTTT.

The table lists this clonotype with many counts. The chain has TRBV6-5 and TRBJ2-5; 7 bases match TRBD1. Trimming cost V 6 bases and J 3 bases; bases outside gene matches: 7. The CDR3 runs to 14 residues. CDR1 MNHEY and CDR2 SVGAGI come from the germline V gene. Here the CDR3 DNA reads TGTGCCAGCAGCCCCGAGGGGGCTAAAGAGACCCAGTACTTC. This codes for CASSPEGAKETQYF.

Concerning this clonotype itself: Compared with germline, one end of the junction differs, possibly owing to a read error. The chain joins TRBV20-1 to TRBJ2-6, with a tentative D call TRBD1 (5 bases). This CDR3 has 17 amino acids. Germline V gene sequence: CDR1 DFQATT, CDR2 SNEGSKA (reference sequence). The CDR3 DNA is TGCAGTGCTAGAGACTCCAGTCGGAGCTCTGGGGCCAATGTCCGGACTTTC. Protein: CSARDSSRSSGANVRTF.

This clonotype was found once. Mismatch with germline at one junction end may stem from a read error. This chain links TRBV20-1 with TRBJ2-7, with a weak D call TRBD1 (5 bases). The germline gives CDR1 DFQATT, CDR2 SNEGSKA (reference sequence). The CDR3 runs 15 residues. CDR3 loop: CSARARHGPQGERYF. CDR3 in DNA: TGCAGTGCTAGGGCCAGACATGGGCCCCAGGGCGAGCGGTACTTC.